The 21 T cell receptor beta chains presented below share a single source sample, sequenced in a study of T cells in tuberculosis. Sorting used thawed, overnight-rested PBMC stained with anti-CD3, a viability dye and GMM-loaded CD1B tetramer. CD1B tetramers were loaded with Rhodococcus equi-derived C32 glucose monomycolate. Assay: immunoSEQ multiplex PCR; the TCRdb copy retains only in-frame clones and omits some. The repertoire holds about 59,000 clones, with 81% as singletons. The sequenced sample was CD1b-GMM tetramer-negative cells sorted from PBMCs. These receptors originate from an adult woman with latent tuberculosis.

The table lists this clone with a count of one. J is TRBJ1-1 and V is TRBV6-1; no firm D call. V was clipped by 4 bases and J by 8 bases, with 20 bases between them. This CDR3 is 15 amino acids long. Germline V gene lookup returns CDR1 MNHNS and CDR2 SASEGT. CDR3 in DNA: TGTGCCAGCAGTGCCTTTTTTGATGGGCCCTCAGAAGCTTTCTTT. Translated: CASSAFFDGPSEAFF.

V and J are TRBV5-8 and TRBJ2-7; a possible D gene is TRBD1 (6 bases). V gave up 0 bases and J gave up 5 bases, with 12 bases separating them. The CDR3 has 14 residues. The germline gives CDR1 SGHTS, CDR2 YDEGEE. DNA of the CDR3: TGTGCCAGCAGCTTGGCCCTAAACAGGGACGAGCAGTACTTC. Translation: CASSLALNRDEQYF.

V gene TRBV19 combines with J gene TRBJ1-1; the match to TRBD1 covers 9 bases. Germline V gene data show CDR1 as LNHDA and CDR2 as SQIVND (reference sequence). The ends lost 2 bases at V and 6 bases at J; junction bases unmatched: 4. The CDR3 has 14 residues. This CDR3 is CASSINRGPAEAFF. For the CDR3, the DNA is TGTGCCAGTAGTATAAACAGGGGGCCCGCTGAAGCTTTCTTT.

The chain is built from TRBV7-6 and TRBJ1-2; D is unresolved. Germline loops: CDR1 SGHVS, CDR2 FNYEAQ. The length of the CDR3 is 14 residues. V lost 1 base and J lost 6, with 12 bases in between. The CDR3 DNA reads TGTGCCAGCAGCTTAGGACACGGGGAGAATGGCTACACCTTC. Translated, it gives CASSLGHGENGYTF.

V and J are TRBV15 and TRBJ2-7, with D possibly being TRBD1 (6 bases). Trimming cost V 1 base and J 4 bases, with 14 bases left between them. CDR1 is LNHNV, CDR2 YYDKDF, per germline (reference sequence). The CDR3 is made up of 15 amino acids. The CDR3 nucleotides read TGTGCCACCAGCAGAGGGATGAGCAGGGGTTACGAGCAGTACTTC. It translates to CATSRGMSRGYEQYF. Full variable domain (outside the CDR3, taken from reference TRBV15 and TRBJ2-7): DAMVIQNPRYQVTQFGKPVTLSCSQTLNHNVMYWYQQKSSQAPKLLFHYYDKDFNNEADTPDNFQSRRPNTSFCFLDIRSPGLGDTAMYLCATSRGMSRGYEQYFGPGTRLTVT.

The V and J genes are TRBV25-1 and TRBJ1-4; possible D gene TRBD1, 6 bases. Deletions cut 3 bases from V and 8 bases from J, with 16 bases between. This CDR3 spans 15 amino acids. Germline V CDR1 and CDR2: MGHDK, SYGVNS. CDR3 sequence (DNA): TGTGCCAGCAGTGATTCGGACAGCGTGAAGGAAAAACTGTTTTTT. Its translation: CASSDSDSVKEKLFF.

The V gene is TRBV7-6, the J gene TRBJ2-7; 13 bases line up with TRBD2. CDR1 is SGHVS and CDR2 is FNYEAQ in the germline V gene. This CDR3 spans 17 amino acids. V shed 4 bases and J 4 bases; nucleotides not matched to a gene: 10. The CDR3 here is CASSSTPGGLAGYEQYF. CDR3 coding DNA: TGTGCCAGCAGCTCAACCCCAGGGGGACTAGCGGGATACGAGCAGTACTTC.

The chain has TRBV7-2 and TRBJ2-5; D gene ambiguous. The J call may be in error: the DNA end matches TRBJ2-7 better. The CDR3 extends over 13 amino acids. CDR1 SGHTA and CDR2 FQGNSA come from the germline V gene. The chain's CDR3 is CASSLARSYEQYF. The DNA of the CDR3 is TGTGCCAGCAGCTTAGCTCGGTCCTACGAGCAGTACTTC.

The genes are TRBV28 and TRBJ1-5, with 7 nucleotides matching TRBD1. The CDR3 is 14 amino acids. From germline, CDR1 is MDHEN and CDR2 SYDVKM. J lost 1 base, V lost 6 bases, and 3 bases had no gene match. CDR3 residues: CASRPGGSNQPQHF. DNA of the CDR3: TGTGCCAGCAGACCAGGGGGAAGCAATCAGCCCCAGCATTTT.

This chain connects TRBV6-5 to TRBJ2-2; the match to TRBD1 covers 9 bases. J gave up 5 bases and V 10 bases, and 8 bases lay outside the gene matches. CDR1 and CDR2 from the germline V gene are MNHEY and SVGAGI. The CDR3 is made up of 14 amino acids. CDR3 nucleotide sequence: TGTGCCACCAAACAGGGGGCCGGGACCGGGGAGCTGTTTTTT. Translated, it gives CATKQGAGTGELFF.

V is TRBV5-5 and J is TRBJ2-7; D perhaps matches TRBD2 (6 bases). Germline values: CDR1 SGHKS, CDR2 YYEKEE (reference sequence). Trimming pared 1 base from V and 0 bases from J, leaving 11 bases between. The length of the CDR3 is 15 residues. The CDR3 loop is CASSLWDWNSYEQYF. For the CDR3, the DNA is TGTGCCAGCAGCTTGTGGGACTGGAACTCCTACGAGCAGTACTTC.

The V and J genes are TRBV12-5 and TRBJ1-4; TRBD1 agrees at 9 bases. The germline CDR1 and CDR2 sequences are LGHNT and FRNRAP. With 1 base clipped from V and 0 bases from J, the junction kept 6 bases outside the gene matches. This CDR3 contains 18 residues. CDR3 nucleotide sequence: TGTGCTAGTGGTTTGGGACAGGGGGTACCTTCAACTAATGAAAAACTGTTTTTT. This gives the protein CASGLGQGVPSTNEKLFF.

This clone has a single count. The rearrangement links TRBV6-1 to TRBJ2-1, with a tentative D call TRBD1 (5 bases). V was trimmed by 5 bases and J by 9 bases, leaving 20 bases between them. Germline assignment: CDR1 MNHNS and CDR2 SASEGT. The length of the CDR3 is 15 residues. This CDR3 reads CASSQDEYRGSEQFF. Here the CDR3 DNA reads TGTGCCAGCAGTCAAGATGAATATAGGGGATCTGAGCAGTTCTTC.

This clone was observed a handful of times. The V gene is TRBV19, the J gene TRBJ1-1, with D possibly being TRBD1 (6 bases). The germline V gene encodes CDR1 LNHDA and CDR2 SQIVND (reference sequence). Trimming removed 3 bases at V and 11 bases at J, with 19 bases between. CDR3 length equals 14 residues. The CDR3 here is CASSIGQPGTLAFF. CDR3 DNA: TGTGCCAGTAGTATTGGACAGCCCGGGACGTTGGCTTTCTTT.

CDR3 coding DNA: TGCGCCAGCAGCGCCAACACCTTCTCCTACGAGCAGTACTTC. Translation gives CASSANTFSYEQYF. The J gene is TRBJ2-7, the V gene TRBV5-1; no clear D. Deletions cut 4 bases from V and 0 bases from J, with 11 bases between. The CDR3 totals 14 residues. Germline V gives CDR1 SGHRS, CDR2 YFSETQ.

The chain recombines TRBV25-1 with TRBJ1-1; D is perhaps TRBD1 (5 bases). Per the germline V gene, CDR1 is MGHDK and CDR2 is SYGVNS. This CDR3 has 13 amino acids. Trimming shortened V by 4 bases and J by 11 bases, and 17 bases separated the two germline ends. CDR3 amino acids: CASSGSPVRGAFF. CDR3 nucleotides: TGTGCCAGCAGTGGGAGCCCCGTCCGGGGGGCTTTCTTT.

The chain joins TRBV27 to TRBJ1-5; 9 bases are a match to TRBD1. This CDR3 has 15 amino acids. The V segment lost 5 bases and the J segment 9 bases; nucleotides outside the gene matches: 11. Germline V gene lookup returns CDR1 MNHEY and CDR2 SMNVEV (reference sequence). CDR3 region: CASSTGTGSGGPQHF. The DNA of the CDR3 is TGTGCCAGCAGTACCGGGACAGGGTCTGGGGGGCCCCAGCATTTT.

This rearrangement joins TRBV28 to TRBJ2-7; tentative D call: TRBD1 (5 bases). Looked up from germline, CDR1 is MDHEN and CDR2 is SYDVKM. The germline V and J ends were trimmed by 4 bases and 2 bases, with 18 bases remaining between them. This CDR3 is 16 amino acids long. The CDR3 DNA follows: TGTGCCAGCAGTTGGGGCGGAGCAACCCCTCCCTACGAGCAGTACTTC. Translating gives CASSWGGATPPYEQYF.

The chain carries TRBV29-1 and TRBJ2-2, with 7 positions matching TRBD2. Germline CDR1 and CDR2: SQVTM and ANQGSEA. Trimming removed 5 bases from V and 6 bases from J; junction bases left unmatched: 15. The CDR3 covers 16 residues. CDR3: CSVLYSAGVGAGELFF. Here the CDR3 DNA reads TGCAGCGTTCTATACAGTGCGGGAGTAGGGGCCGGGGAGCTGTTTTTT.

This sequence joins TRBV19 and TRBJ1-1; D is undetermined. The V and J ends lost 0 bases and 7 bases respectively, with 9 bases between them. The CDR3 runs to 13 residues. Germline V lookup: CDR1 LNHDA, CDR2 SQIVND (reference sequence). The CDR3 coding sequence is TGTGCCAGTAGTATAGATCGGTCTATTGAAGCTTTCTTT. Its translation is CASSIDRSIEAFF.

The J gene is TRBJ2-7, the V gene TRBV7-9; TRBD1 is a possible D gene (5 bases). Germline CDR1 SEHNR, CDR2 FQNEAQ (reference sequence). V was trimmed by 3 bases and J by 2 bases, leaving 8 bases between them. The CDR3 totals 13 residues. DNA for the CDR3: TGTGCCAGCAGCTTGACAGAAACCTACGAGCAGTACTTC. This gives the protein CASSLTETYEQYF.